The 24 T cell receptor beta chains presented below share a single source sample, sequenced in a study of glioma-infiltrating T cells after dendritic cell vaccination (dated by TCRdb to 2016 to 2018). The library came from the immunoSEQ multiplex PCR assay. TCRdb re-hosts the immuneACCESS table, in-frame sequences only. Its copies lack some clones; in the studies checked, an unresolved V gene accounts for under half of them, and the cause for the rest is not known. The sample contains more than 30,000 clones, 85% to 95% of them found a single time. 2.2% of the sample lies in the top ten. The sample in question was blood, obtained before dendritic cell vaccination. These TCRs come from a human donor with glioblastoma.

Comment on this clone: Germline and junction disagree at one end, which may indicate a read error. The chain has TRBV5-4 and TRBJ2-7; TRBD2 is a possible D gene (5 bases). Germline CDR1 and CDR2: SGHNT and YYREEE (reference sequence). The CDR3 is 14 residues long. The CDR3, as DNA: TGTGCCAGCAGCTTGGACAATATCAACCTCGGGGTTAACTTC. Its translation: CASSLDNINLGVNF. The full variable domain, its missing parts supplied by reference TRBV5-4 and TRBJ2-7, is ETGVTQSPTHLIKTRGQQVTLRCSSQSGHNTVSWYQQALGQGPQFIFQYYREEENGRGNFPPRFSGLQFPNYSSELNVNALELDDSALYLCASSLDNINLGVNFGPGTRLTVT.

The gene calls are TRBV4-2 and TRBJ2-1, with 12 bases aligning to TRBD1. The V gene's germline CDR1 is LGHNA and CDR2 YNFKEQ. This CDR3 has 15 amino acids. The junction had 5 bases not matched to a gene; V was cut back by 4 bases and J by 7 bases. CDR3: CASSLTGQGANEQFF. The CDR3 DNA reads as TGTGCCAGCAGCCTAACGGGACAGGGGGCAAATGAGCAGTTCTTC.

The rearrangement uses TRBV19 and TRBJ1-3, with TRBD1 matching 8 bases. Trimming removed 6 bases from V and 0 bases from J; junction bases left unmatched: 10. The length of the CDR3 is 17 residues. CDR1 and CDR2 from the germline V gene are LNHDA and SQIVND (reference sequence). CDR3 sequence (DNA): TGTGCCAGTAGGCCAGGACAGGGAACCAGCTCTGGAAACACCATATATTTT. Translated, it gives CASRPGQGTSSGNTIYF.

The genes are TRBV5-1 and TRBJ1-1, with TRBD1 identical over 7 bases. With 3 bases clipped from V and 2 bases from J, the junction kept 13 bases outside the gene matches. The CDR3 length is 17 residues. Germline-derived CDR1 and CDR2 are SGHRS and YFSETQ. The chain's CDR3 is CASSSTATGRRNTEAFF. CDR3 nucleotides: TGCGCCAGCAGCTCGACAGCGACAGGGAGGAGAAACACTGAAGCTTTCTTT.

The chain is built from TRBV27 and TRBJ1-5; maybe TRBD1 (6 bases). Germline CDR1 and CDR2: MNHEY and SMNVEV (reference sequence). Trimming left V 0 bases short and J 13 bases short, with 19 bases between. The CDR3 is 15 amino acids. The CDR3 sequence is CASSLSGTSTLGQHF. In DNA form, the CDR3 reads TGTGCCAGCAGTTTATCCGGGACAAGCACCCTTGGTCAGCATTTT.

J is TRBJ2-5 and V is TRBV5-1; 15 bases map to TRBD2. This CDR3 spans 17 amino acids. V trimming: 0 bases; J trimming: 5 bases; junction bases outside the gene matches: 5. Germline CDR1 SGHRS, CDR2 YFSETQ. DNA of the CDR3: TGCGCCAGCAGCTTGGGGACTAGCGGGGGGGCCGGGGAGACCCAGTACTTC. This codes for CASSLGTSGGAGETQYF.

This clone came up a few times. It is likely a read error, because the conserved phenylalanine at the end of the CDR3 is missing. The rearrangement links TRBV5-5 to TRBJ1-2; no definite D call. Between the trimmed V and J ends, which lost 10 bases and 4 bases, there was a span of 26 bases. The germline CDR1 and CDR2 sequences are SGHKS and YYEKEE (reference sequence). This CDR3 spans 16 amino acids. The chain's CDR3 is CAGTQNPLTPSYGYTL. The CDR3 nucleotides read TGTGCCGGCACCCAAAATCCTCTGACACCTAGCTATGGCTACACCCTC.

This clone was detected only a few times. The chain has TRBV15 and TRBJ1-4; D ambiguous. This CDR3 spans 14 amino acids. V gave up 1 base and J gave up 5 bases, with 8 bases separating them. CDR1 LNHNV and CDR2 YYDKDF come from the germline V gene (reference sequence). The CDR3 nucleotides are TGTGCCACCAGCAGAGCCCAGAACAATGAAAAACTGTTTTTT. It specifies CATSRAQNNEKLFF.

The CDR3 coding sequence is TGTGCCAGTAGCCGTAAGGACAGGGCAGAGACCCAGTACTTC. It encodes CASSRKDRAETQYF. The chain carries TRBV19 and TRBJ2-5; TRBD1 aligns across 8 bases. The germline CDR1 and CDR2 sequences are LNHDA and SQIVND (reference sequence). J was trimmed by 4 bases and V by 6 bases; bases with no gene match: 7. CDR3 length: 14 amino acids.

The count of this clone is one. The CDR3 nucleotides are TGTGCCAGCAGTTACGGGGGCCTCAGGACCGGGGAGCTGTTTTTT. As protein: CASSYGGLRTGELFF. The chain joins TRBV6-5 to TRBJ2-2; D possibly corresponds to TRBD1 (6 bases). The germline V gene has CDR1 MNHEY and CDR2 SVGAGI. V lost 2 bases and J 5 bases, leaving 12 bases between the germline ends. This CDR3 is 15 amino acids long.

The V and J genes are TRBV5-1 and TRBJ1-5, with a weak D call TRBD1 (5 bases). CDR1 SGHRS and CDR2 YFSETQ come from the germline V gene. Trimming pared 0 bases from V and 4 bases from J, leaving 8 bases between. The CDR3 is 14 amino acids. The CDR3 nucleotides are TGCGCCAGCAGCTTGGACGGGGGGAATCAGCCCCAGCATTTT. Residues: CASSLDGGNQPQHF.

The chain employs TRBV7-8 and TRBJ2-5; D ambiguous. The CDR3 length is 17 residues. Germline values: CDR1 SGHVS, CDR2 FQNEAQ. The ends were cut back, 1 base at V and 5 bases at J, with 20 bases in the middle. CDR3 sequence reads: CASSLGTATWRRETQYF. CDR3 coding DNA: TGTGCCAGCAGCTTAGGCACCGCGACTTGGAGACGGGAGACCCAGTACTTC.

The chain has TRBV5-1 and TRBJ2-2; no definite D call. Germline V CDR1 and CDR2: SGHRS, YFSETQ. V dropped 5 bases and J dropped 3 bases, with 11 bases sitting between them. CDR3 size: 14 residues. CDR3 nucleotide sequence: TGCGCCAGCAGGCCCCAGGTTGACACCGGGGAGCTGTTTTTT. Protein sequence: CASRPQVDTGELFF.

V is TRBV4-1 and J is TRBJ2-1, with a tentative D call TRBD2 (6 bases). Germline CDR1 MGHRA, CDR2 YSYEKL. The CDR3 sequence is 14 residues long. Trimming cost V 8 bases and J 7 bases, with 18 bases left between them. Here the CDR3 reads CASRIGTRGNEQFF. The CDR3 region has the DNA TGCGCCAGCCGAATAGGGACTCGAGGGAATGAGCAGTTCTTC.

The chain couples TRBV6-5 to TRBJ2-2; weak D call: TRBD2 (5 bases). This CDR3 comprises 15 residues. Trimming shortened V by 6 bases and J by 2 bases, and 13 bases separated the two germline ends. Germline CDR1 MNHEY, CDR2 SVGAGI. CDR3 loop: CASSRRTFNTGELFF. Written as DNA, the CDR3 is TGTGCCAGCAGCCGCCGGACTTTCAACACCGGGGAGCTGTTTTTT.

V is TRBV19 and J is TRBJ1-5; D remains ambiguous. V lost 7 bases to trimming and J lost 2 bases, with 15 bases between them. The CDR3 contains 15 residues. Germline V gene lookup returns CDR1 LNHDA and CDR2 SQIVND (reference sequence). CDR3 amino acids: CASKEPSWGNQPQHF. Here the CDR3 DNA reads TGTGCCAGTAAGGAGCCGAGTTGGGGCAATCAGCCCCAGCATTTT.

This clone was picked up a small number of times. This chain connects TRBV5-1 to TRBJ2-2, with no clear D. The ends were cut back, 7 bases at V and 7 bases at J, with 20 bases in the middle. The CDR3 spans 15 residues. Germline CDR1 SGHRS, CDR2 YFSETQ. The chain's CDR3 is CASGDFRPVIGELFF. The CDR3 coding sequence is TGCGCCAGCGGAGACTTTCGCCCCGTGATCGGGGAGCTGTTTTTT. Drawing the rest from reference TRBV5-1 and TRBJ2-2, the complete variable domain is KAGVTQTPRYLIKTRGQQVTLSCSPISGHRSVSWYQQTPGQGLQFLFEYFSETQRNKGNFPGRFSGRQFSNSRSEMNVSTLELGDSALYLCASGDFRPVIGELFFGEGSRLTVL.

The chain carries TRBV2 and TRBJ1-3; 7 bases align to TRBD1. Germline CDR1 SNHLY, CDR2 FYNNEI. J was trimmed by 1 base and V by 5 bases; bases with no gene match: 11. The CDR3 has 17 residues. As DNA, the CDR3 is TGTGCCAGCAGTCCCGGGACAGCGAATTTATCTGGAAACACCATATATTTT. It yields the protein CASSPGTANLSGNTIYF.

This clone has a handful of counts. V usage is TRBV6-6 and J usage is TRBJ1-2, with D hard to call. Per the germline V gene, CDR1 is MNHNY and CDR2 is SVGAGI (reference sequence). This CDR3 is 12 amino acids long. V was trimmed by 5 bases and J by 8 bases, leaving 12 bases between them. The CDR3 here is CASSREPTGYTF. Here the CDR3 DNA reads TGTGCCAGCAGTCGGGAGCCCACGGGCTACACCTTC.

V usage is TRBV27 and J usage is TRBJ1-6, with TRBD1 as a possible D gene (5 bases). From germline, CDR1 is MNHEY and CDR2 SMNVEV (reference sequence). The length of the CDR3 is 14 residues. The V end lost 3 bases, the J end lost 10 bases, and 13 bases lay between the germline ends. CDR3: CASSFQRGESPLHF. As DNA, the CDR3 is TGTGCCAGCAGTTTCCAACGGGGGGAGTCACCCCTCCACTTT.

The chain has TRBV4-1 and TRBJ2-5, with 7 bases lining up with TRBD2. The J call may be faulty, since TRBJ2-7 better matches the DNA end. Germline CDR1 is MGHRA and CDR2 is YSYEKL. The length of the CDR3 is 18 residues. In DNA form, the CDR3 reads TGCGCCAGCAGCCAAGTCCCTCCGTGGCTAGCGGTAAGGAACGAGCAGTACTTC. This gives the protein CASSQVPPWLAVRNEQYF.

This chain links TRBV5-4 with TRBJ1-4, with 9 bases that match TRBD1. CDR1 and CDR2 (germline): SGHNT, YYREEE (reference sequence). J lost 6 bases, V lost 3 bases, and 9 bases had no gene match. The CDR3 has 16 residues. CDR3 loop: CASSSTGGEDYEKLFF. CDR3 DNA: TGTGCCAGCAGCTCGACAGGGGGGGAAGATTATGAAAAACTGTTTTTT.

A remark on this clone: Other DNA sequences in the same sample also yield this CDR3. This chain uses TRBV6-4 with TRBJ2-1; possibly TRBD2 for D (6 bases). Trimming removed 3 bases at V and 8 bases at J, with 8 bases between. CDR1 and CDR2 (germline): MRHNA, SNTAGT. The CDR3 is 12 amino acids. In DNA, the CDR3 is TGTGCCAGCAGTGATCGGGGGTATGAGCAGTTCTTC. This gives the protein CASSDRGYEQFF.

This chain joins TRBV10-2 and TRBJ1-2; D not resolved. Germline V gives CDR1 WSHSY, CDR2 SAAADI. V lost 6 bases, J lost 2 bases, and 13 bases lay in between. The CDR3 sequence is 14 residues long. This chain's CDR3 is CASRKSGDNYGYTF. CDR3 DNA sequence: TGCGCCAGCAGAAAGTCAGGCGACAACTATGGCTACACCTTC.